A single sample is the source of the 25 T cell receptor beta chains below, sequenced in a study of blood T cells in healthy people across ages. A second PCR, run for about 6 to 11 cycles, used a sample-barcoded 5' primer plus a J-beta primer mix. TCRdb reanalysed the 5' RACE reads using MiXCR and keeps one entry per CDR3 protein. The repertoire consists of about 1.4 million distinct CDR3 sequences, with roughly 64% occurring once and the leading ten covering about 6.3%. Sequencing input: blood. All receptors derive from a man aged 18 to 30 in good health.

The chain carries TRBV3-1 and TRBJ2-1; 7 nucleotides agree with TRBD2. CDR3 size: 15 residues. Looked up from germline, CDR1 is LGHDT and CDR2 is YNNKEL (reference sequence). J lost 5 bases, V lost 4 bases, and 8 bases had no gene match. The CDR3 nucleotides read TGTGCCAGCAGCCCCGGACTAGTCCCGGACAATGAGCAGTTCTTC. It is translated as CASSPGLVPDNEQFF.

J is TRBJ1-1 and V is TRBV11-2; no clear D gene. Germline V gives CDR1 SGHAT, CDR2 FQNNGV. Trimming took off 1 base at V and 0 bases at J, with 6 bases between the two ends. The CDR3 loop spans 14 amino acids. The CDR3 DNA follows: TGTGCCAGCAGCTTAGGGCTTATGAACACTGAAGCTTTCTTT. Its translation: CASSLGLMNTEAFF.

The rearrangement joins TRBV12-3 or TRBV12-4 to TRBJ2-5; 7 bases fit TRBD2. This CDR3 spans 14 amino acids. J gave up 5 bases and V 3 bases, and 6 bases lay outside the gene matches. CDR3 DNA sequence: TGTGCCAGCAGTTTGGGCGGGAGACCCGAGACCCAGTACTTC. Translating gives CASSLGGRPETQYF.

V and J are TRBV19 and TRBJ1-2; D possibly corresponds to TRBD1 (6 bases). Germline CDR1 and CDR2: LNHDA and SQIVND (reference sequence). This CDR3 contains 14 residues. V lost 6 bases, J lost 0 bases, and 11 bases lay in between. The CDR3 loop reads CASRPGHTNYGYTF. CDR3 sequence (DNA): TGTGCCAGTAGACCGGGACACACTAACTATGGCTACACCTTC.

V and J are TRBV6-2 or TRBV6-3 and TRBJ2-3; D possibly uses TRBD1 or TRBD2 (5 bases each). Trimming cost V 0 bases and J 4 bases, with 11 bases left between them. In germline, CDR1 is MNHEY, CDR2 SVGEGT. The CDR3 sequence is 15 residues long. The CDR3 loop reads CASSYSGLAPDTQYF. CDR3 bases: TGTGCCAGCAGTTACTCGGGGCTAGCCCCAGATACGCAGTATTTT.

This clonotype has more than one count but fewer than ten. The junction shows a germline mismatch at one end, possibly a read error. This chain connects TRBV27 to TRBJ1-5; TRBD1 is a possible D gene (5 bases). CDR1 MNHEY and CDR2 SMNVEV come from the germline V gene (reference sequence). The CDR3 has 20 residues. CDR3 bases: TGTGCCAGCCGTTTCAGGAGCGGACCCACGATCTCGGGACCCGAGTCGGCCCAGCATTTT. Amino acids: CASRFRSGPTISGPESAQHF.

This clonotype was seen only a few times. The V gene is TRBV11-2, the J gene TRBJ1-6, with D maybe TRBD1 (5 bases). CDR3 length: 15 amino acids. The germline V gene encodes CDR1 SGHAT and CDR2 FQNNGV. Between the trimmed V and J ends, which lost 3 bases and 7 bases, there was a span of 13 bases. CDR3 coding DNA: TGTGCCAGCAGCTTCCAACGGGACGGGAATTCACCCCTCCACTTT. Translating it yields CASSFQRDGNSPLHF.

This clonotype was recorded a few times. The CDR3 sequence is CASTPVRAGGPQYF. Written as DNA, the CDR3 is TGTGCCAGCACCCCGGTTCGCGCGGGTGGTCCGCAGTATTTT. The chain combines TRBV7-6 with TRBJ2-3, with TRBD2 as a possible D gene (5 bases). Germline assignment: CDR1 SGHVS and CDR2 FNYEAQ. This CDR3 region has 14 residues. Trimming took off 7 bases at V and 10 bases at J, with 21 bases between the two ends.

The V call is TRBV4-2, the J call TRBJ2-7; D remains ambiguous. CDR3 length: 16 residues. CDR1 and CDR2 from the germline V gene are LGHNA and YNFKEQ. With 0 bases removed from V and 3 bases from J, the gap between germline ends came to 15 bases. DNA of the CDR3: TGTGCCAGCAGCCAAGAGGAAGGCGTGGTGTACTACGAGCAGTACTTC. It is translated as CASSQEEGVVYYEQYF.

This chain links TRBV28 with TRBJ2-4; the D gene is possibly TRBD1 (6 bases). CDR3 length: 11 amino acids. Germline CDR1 and CDR2: MDHEN and SYDVKM. Trimming shortened V by 4 bases and J by 14 bases, and 12 bases separated the two germline ends. Here the CDR3 DNA reads TGTGCCAGCAGTTCGCCGGGACAAGAGTACTTC. It translates to CASSSPGQEYF.

The V call is TRBV11-2, the J call TRBJ2-4; D ambiguous. The tail of the sequence fits TRBJ2-7 better, so the J call may be wrong. The germline V gene has CDR1 SGHAT and CDR2 FQNNGV. This CDR3 is 15 amino acids long. CDR3 loop: CASSQVGPRPYEQYF. In DNA form, the CDR3 reads TGTGCCAGCAGCCAGGTCGGACCCCGTCCTTACGAGCAGTACTTC.

The chain combines TRBV30 with TRBJ2-5, with TRBD1 matching 8 bases. The J call may be in error: the DNA end matches TRBJ2-7 better. Germline V gives CDR1 GTSNPN, CDR2 SVGIG (reference sequence). The CDR3 covers 16 residues. The CDR3 here is CAWSGTGSYAFYEQYF. CDR3 DNA: TGTGCCTGGAGTGGGACAGGGTCCTACGCTTTCTACGAGCAGTACTTC.

This clonotype was recorded a few times. CDR3 amino acids: CASGQSSRLAENSYEQYF. In DNA form, the CDR3 reads TGTGCCAGCGGCCAATCCTCTCGGCTAGCGGAAAACTCCTACGAGCAGTACTTC. J is TRBJ2-7 and V is TRBV9, with 7 bases fitting TRBD2. V gave up 7 bases and J gave up 0 bases; unmatched junction bases: 19. This CDR3 is built from 18 residues. Germline CDR1 is SGDLS and CDR2 is YYNGEE.

This chain joins TRBV9 and TRBJ2-3; D possibly uses TRBD1 or TRBD2 (6 bases each). Between the trimmed V and J ends, which lost 0 bases and 2 bases, there was a span of 13 bases. The CDR3 length is 16 residues. Per germline, CDR1 SGDLS and CDR2 YYNGEE. Written as DNA, the CDR3 is TGTGCCAGCAGCGTAGGCCGGGGGCCCATCACAGATACGCAGTATTTT. Protein: CASSVGRGPITDTQYF.

The CDR3: CSSPSGREQFF. The DNA for the CDR3 is TGCAGCAGCCCGAGCGGGCGAGAGCAGTTCTTC. The V call is TRBV29-1, the J call TRBJ2-1; weak D call: TRBD2 (6 bases). This CDR3 has 11 residues. CDR1 SQVTM and CDR2 ANQGSEA come from the germline V gene. The V end lost 8 bases, the J end lost 10 bases, and 15 bases lay between the germline ends.

The rearrangement joins TRBV4-2 to TRBJ1-4; tentatively, D is TRBD1 (6 bases). From germline, CDR1 is LGHNA and CDR2 YNFKEQ. This CDR3 is 13 amino acids long. Trimming left V 5 bases short and J 8 bases short, with 12 bases between. CDR3 in amino acids: CASSGRGREKLFF. CDR3 bases: TGTGCCAGCAGCGGGCGGGGGCGGGAAAAACTGTTTTTT.

The rearrangement uses TRBV7-6 and TRBJ2-1, with TRBD2 identical over 10 bases. Per germline, CDR1 SGHVS and CDR2 FNYEAQ. The CDR3 has 17 amino acids. V dropped 0 bases and J dropped 3; count of bases not matched to a gene: 5. The CDR3 DNA sequence: TGTGCCAGCAGCTTAGCGGCTAGCGGGGGTTTCTACAATGAGCAGTTCTTC. Protein product: CASSLAASGGFYNEQFF.

The chain uses TRBV6-2 or TRBV6-3 and TRBJ2-7; 9 nucleotides line up with TRBD1. Germline V gene data show CDR1 as MNHEY and CDR2 as SVGEGT. The V segment lost 6 bases and the J segment 1 base; nucleotides outside the gene matches: 7. This CDR3 is built from 15 residues. This chain's CDR3 is CASRKPGQGSYEQYF. The CDR3 DNA sequence: TGTGCCAGCAGAAAGCCGGGACAGGGATCCTACGAGCAGTACTTC.

This chain connects TRBV20-1 to TRBJ2-1; D is perhaps TRBD1 (6 bases). The CDR3 has 14 residues. The germline gives CDR1 DFQATT, CDR2 SNEGSKA (reference sequence). Trimming took off 3 bases at V and 8 bases at J, with 17 bases between the two ends. CDR3 DNA sequence: TGCAGTGCTAGCCGACAGGCTGTGGATTATGAGCAGTTCTTC. Residues: CSASRQAVDYEQFF.

The rearrangement links TRBV4-3 to TRBJ1-5; tentative D call: TRBD1 (5 bases). Germline V gene sequence: CDR1 LGHNA, CDR2 YSLEER. V was shortened by 4 bases and J by 3 bases, with 13 bases between the two germline ends. CDR3 size: 15 residues. CDR3 nucleotides: TGCGCCAGCAGCCCCCGCAGGGCCTTCAATCAGCCCCAGCATTTT. It specifies CASSPRRAFNQPQHF.

The chain joins TRBV6-1 to TRBJ1-2, with a tentative D call TRBD1 (5 bases). With 1 base removed from V and 1 base from J, the gap between germline ends came to 10 bases. CDR1 and CDR2 (germline): MNHNS, SASEGT. The CDR3 loop spans 15 amino acids. In DNA form, the CDR3 reads TGTGCCAGCAGTGAAGATACAGGACATAACTATGGCTACACCTTC. Its protein product is CASSEDTGHNYGYTF.

The chain has TRBV5-5 and TRBJ1-4; a possible D gene is TRBD1 (6 bases). From germline, CDR1 is SGHKS and CDR2 YYEKEE (reference sequence). The CDR3 sequence is 15 residues long. Trimming stripped 4 bases from V and 0 bases from J, with 10 bases between. The CDR3 sequence is CASSTRTATNEKLFF. The CDR3 DNA follows: TGTGCCAGCAGCACGCGGACAGCAACTAATGAAAAACTGTTTTTT. The whole variable domain, remainder taken from reference TRBV5-5 and TRBJ1-4, is DAGVTQSPTHLIKTRGQQVTLRCSPISGHKSVSWYQQVLGQGPQFIFQYYEKEERGRGNFPDRFSARQFPNYSSELNVNALLLGDSALYLCASSTRTATNEKLFFGSGTQLSVL.

The chain links TRBV9 to TRBJ2-2; 9 bases fit TRBD2. The CDR3 loop spans 18 amino acids. Germline-derived CDR1 and CDR2 are SGDLS and YYNGEE. V lost 0 bases, J lost 7 bases, and 13 bases stayed unmatched. The CDR3 loop reads CASSVEWGGGLAGGELFF. The CDR3 nucleotides read TGTGCCAGCAGCGTAGAATGGGGCGGGGGACTAGCTGGCGGGGAGCTGTTTTTT.

This chain connects TRBV20-1 to TRBJ2-1; D is unclear. CDR3 length equals 15 residues. Germline CDR1 DFQATT, CDR2 SNEGSKA (reference sequence). V lost 7 bases and J lost 0, with 16 bases in between. The CDR3 DNA sequence: TGCAGTGTCTCAACGCCAGGCAGCTCCTACAATGAGCAGTTCTTC. It translates to CSVSTPGSSYNEQFF.

The chain recombines TRBV7-9 with TRBJ1-1, with D unclear. The CDR3 loop spans 14 amino acids. Between the trimmed V and J ends, which lost 4 bases and 2 bases, there was a span of 11 bases. Looked up from germline, CDR1 is SEHNR and CDR2 is FQNEAQ (reference sequence). The CDR3 loop reads CASSSIGENTEAFF. CDR3 sequence (DNA): TGTGCCAGCAGCTCCATCGGGGAAAACACTGAAGCTTTCTTT.